This passage covers 27 T cell receptor beta chains from one sample sequenced in a study of T cells in Graves' hyperthyroidism and ophthalmopathy. RNA transcripts were the template for amplifying TCR beta CDR3 regions. During a first-round RT-PCR of the TCR CDR3, the HTBI primer set was used. TCRdb re-analysed the multiplex PCR reads in MiXCR, keeping a single row per CDR3 protein. The table has hundreds of thousands of distinct CDR3 sequences, about an eighth seen once; the top ten hold 25% to 30%. Sequenced input: blood. The origin of the receptors is a middle-aged man with Graves' ophthalmopathy.

The chain uses TRBV9 and TRBJ2-5, with 7 bases fitting TRBD1. Trimming at V came to 0 bases and at J to 5 bases, leaving 10 bases not matched to a gene. The CDR3 loop spans 16 amino acids. Per the germline V gene, CDR1 is SGDLS and CDR2 is YYNGEE. Written as DNA, the CDR3 is TGTGCCAGCAGCGTAGTTGGACACCCCAGGGGGGAGACCCAGTACTTC. It codes for CASSVVGHPRGETQYF. The whole variable domain, filled in from reference TRBV9 and TRBJ2-5, reads DSGVTQTPKHLITATGQRVTLRCSPRSGDLSVYWYQQSLDQGLQFLIQYYNGEERAKGNILERFSAQQFPDLHSELNLSSLELGDSALYFCASSVVGHPRGETQYFGPGTRLLVL.

On this clonotype: A junction end diverges from the germline sequence, so it may reflect a read error. The chain uses TRBV4-2 and TRBJ2-5; TRBD2 aligns across 7 bases. Germline assignment: CDR1 LGHNA and CDR2 YNFKEQ. This CDR3 contains 18 residues. The CDR3 DNA sequence: TGTGCCAGCAGCCAAGATTCGGGGGATCTATCGACCGGGGGGACCCGGTACTTC. Residues: CASSQDSGDLSTGGTRYF.

This clonotype was counted at least ten times. CDR3: CATTHLAGVSTDTQYF. DNA for the CDR3: TGTGCCACCACGCACCTAGCGGGAGTATCGACAGATACGCAGTATTTT. The gene calls are TRBV2 and TRBJ2-3; 10 nucleotides agree with TRBD2. V gave up 10 bases and J gave up 3 bases; unmatched junction bases: 13. Per the germline V gene, CDR1 is SNHLY and CDR2 is FYNNEI. The CDR3 consists of 16 residues.

This clonotype was picked up a small number of times. The chain has TRBV20-1 and TRBJ2-1; D is perhaps TRBD1 (5 bases). The CDR3 contains 14 residues. Germline CDR1 reads DFQATT; CDR2 reads SNEGSKA (reference sequence). Between the trimmed V and J ends, which lost 3 bases and 6 bases, there was a span of 15 bases. The CDR3 sequence: CSASPTDQTNEQFF. The DNA for the CDR3 is TGCAGTGCTAGTCCGACAGACCAGACCAATGAGCAGTTCTTC.

This clonotype was observed a few times. The chain is built from TRBV20-1 and TRBJ2-5; TRBD2 matches at 16 bases. Germline V gives CDR1 DFQATT, CDR2 SNEGSKA (reference sequence). The trim removed 0 bases at V and 5 bases at J, leaving 6 bases unmatched. The CDR3 contains 17 residues. CDR3 DNA: TGCAGTGCTAGAGATGGGACTAGCGGGAGGGCCTGGGAGACCCAGTACTTC. It codes for CSARDGTSGRAWETQYF.

The chain is built from TRBV19 and TRBJ2-7; 13 bases fit TRBD2. CDR3 length equals 14 residues. Germline trimming cut 5 bases from V and 5 bases from J; bases unmatched to any gene: 3. Germline CDR1 and CDR2: LNHDA and SQIVND (reference sequence). The CDR3 DNA is TGTGCCAGTAGTTGGACTAGCGGGAGTAACGAGCAGTACTTC. Protein product: CASSWTSGSNEQYF.

This clonotype was observed many times. The chain links TRBV12-3 or TRBV12-4 to TRBJ1-1; D uncertain. V was trimmed by 5 bases and J by 0 bases, leaving 13 bases between them. This CDR3 contains 15 residues. This CDR3 reads CASSPLGRVNTEAFF. In DNA, the CDR3 is TGTGCCAGCAGTCCCCTGGGGAGGGTGAACACTGAAGCTTTCTTT.

The chain recombines TRBV20-1 with TRBJ2-7; 9 nucleotides line up with TRBD2. The CDR3 runs to 14 residues. With 3 bases clipped from V and 5 bases from J, the junction kept 8 bases outside the gene matches. The germline gives CDR1 DFQATT, CDR2 SNEGSKA (reference sequence). CDR3 DNA sequence: TGCAGTGCTAGGTCTAGCGGGAAGCCCAACGAGCAGTACTTC. Encoded protein: CSARSSGKPNEQYF.

V gene TRBV24-1 combines with J gene TRBJ1-2; 7 nucleotides match TRBD1. The germline V gene has CDR1 KGHDR and CDR2 SFDVKD. CDR3 length equals 13 residues. V lost 4 bases to trimming and J lost 2 bases; unmatched junction nucleotides: 0. DNA for the CDR3: TGTGCCACCAGTGAACAGGGGAACTATGGCTACACCTTC. It is translated as CATSEQGNYGYTF.

This chain links TRBV4-1 with TRBJ2-1; TRBD2 is a possible D gene (5 bases). CDR1 is MGHRA, CDR2 YSYEKL, per germline. V lost 6 bases, J lost 6 bases, and 18 bases lay in between. CDR3 length: 15 residues. The chain's CDR3 is CASRLNMRESNEQFF. In DNA form, the CDR3 reads TGCGCCAGCAGACTAAATATGAGGGAATCCAATGAGCAGTTCTTC.

Ten or more counts support this clonotype. The V and J genes are TRBV18 and TRBJ1-6; D may be TRBD1 (5 bases). CDR3 size: 13 residues. V gave up 6 bases and J gave up 13 bases, with 16 bases separating them. Germline V gene lookup returns CDR1 KGHSH and CDR2 LQKENI. CDR3 in DNA: TGTGCCAGCTCGCCGATGGCGGGGGACCCCCTCCACTTT. This encodes CASSPMAGDPLHF.

This clonotype was seen more than once but under ten times. The chain recombines TRBV6-2 or TRBV6-3 with TRBJ2-2, with D perhaps matching TRBD2 (6 bases). The CDR3 extends over 12 amino acids. Germline loops: CDR1 MNHEY, CDR2 SVGEGT. The V end was cut by 10 bases, the J end by 3 bases, with 9 bases between. CDR3 sequence (DNA): TGTGCCACCCGGAGGGACACCGGGGAGCTGTTTTTT. As protein: CATRRDTGELFF.

This clonotype occurred a few times. The genes are TRBV4-1 and TRBJ2-5, with a weak D call TRBD2 (6 bases). The CDR3 is 17 residues long. Germline V gene data show CDR1 as MGHRA and CDR2 as YSYEKL. The V and J ends lost 1 base and 5 bases respectively, with 20 bases between them. The CDR3 DNA reads TGCGCCAGCAGCCAAGTTGCGGGAACTTCAGTGTTCGAGACCCAGTACTTC. This encodes CASSQVAGTSVFETQYF.

The chain couples TRBV7-9 to TRBJ2-3, with TRBD2 matching 7 bases. From germline, CDR1 is SEHNR and CDR2 FQNEAQ (reference sequence). The J segment lost 6 bases and the V segment lost 3 bases, leaving 6 bases of the junction unmatched. The CDR3 runs to 14 residues. As DNA, the CDR3 is TGTGCCAGCAGCTTCGGACTAGTTCCCGATACGCAGTATTTT. As protein: CASSFGLVPDTQYF.

Ten or more counts support this clonotype. This CDR3 is CASSLAEGAPYEQYF. The CDR3 nucleotides are TGTGCCAGCAGCCTAGCGGAGGGAGCCCCCTACGAGCAGTACTTC. This rearrangement joins TRBV12-3 or TRBV12-4 to TRBJ2-7, with 7 bases lining up with TRBD2. V lost 6 bases and J lost 2; bases outside the gene matches: 10. The CDR3 loop spans 15 amino acids.

The genes are TRBV27 and TRBJ2-6; 8 positions agree with TRBD2. The CDR3 loop spans 20 amino acids. Trimming took 3 bases from V and 0 from J; bases not matched to a gene: 13. CDR1 and CDR2 from the germline V gene are MNHEY and SMNVEV (reference sequence). The CDR3 DNA reads TGTGCCAGCAGTTTGGATCGGGCGGGAGGCCCCCTCTCTGGGGCCAACGTCCTGACTTTC. It is translated as CASSLDRAGGPLSGANVLTF.

This clonotype has more than one count but fewer than ten. The chain has TRBV25-1 and TRBJ2-5, with D perhaps matching TRBD2 (6 bases). V was pared by 5 bases and J by 1 base, with 17 bases between. Germline V lookup: CDR1 MGHDK, CDR2 SYGVNS. The CDR3 is 16 residues long. CDR3 DNA: TGTGCCAGCAGTCAGTTAGGGACTGAGCGCCAAGAGACCCAGTACTTC. Its translation is CASSQLGTERQETQYF.

The sample holds many counts of this clonotype. V gene TRBV12-3 or TRBV12-4 combines with J gene TRBJ1-5; D uncertain. Between the trimmed V and J ends, which lost 1 base and 4 bases, there was a span of 11 bases. The CDR3 has 15 amino acids. CDR3: CASSLVQGRNQPQHF. CDR3 nucleotide sequence: TGTGCCAGCAGTTTAGTCCAAGGACGAAATCAGCCCCAGCATTTT.

In the case of this clonotype: A much bigger clone sits one base away, suggesting this may be a read error. The chain links TRBV30 to TRBJ2-4; D call uncertain. CDR3 size: 13 residues. Germline values: CDR1 GTSNPN, CDR2 SVGIG (reference sequence). Trimming pared 1 base from V and 3 bases from J, leaving 7 bases between. The CDR3 nucleotides are TGTGCCTGGAGTGCGAGGAACAAAAACATTCAGTACTTC. Amino acids: CAWSARNKNIQYF.

The CDR3 here is CASIGGANYGYTF. The CDR3 DNA sequence: TGTGCCAGCATCGGCGGAGCTAACTATGGCTACACCTTC. V usage is TRBV12-3 or TRBV12-4 and J usage is TRBJ1-2; no reliable D call. This CDR3 region has 13 residues. V lost 7 bases and J 0 bases, leaving 9 bases between the germline ends.

In its sample, this clonotype was seen many times. The chain links TRBV7-9 to TRBJ2-3; no clear D gene. The germline V and J ends were trimmed by 2 bases and 0 bases, with 9 bases remaining between them. Germline V lookup: CDR1 SEHNR, CDR2 FQNEAQ (reference sequence). This CDR3 spans 15 amino acids. CDR3 loop: CASSLYRTSTDTQYF. The CDR3, as DNA: TGTGCCAGCAGCTTATACCGAACTAGCACAGATACGCAGTATTTT.

This clonotype was detected ten times or more. The V call is TRBV30, the J call TRBJ2-2, with D unresolved. Trimming pared 0 bases from V and 4 bases from J, leaving 9 bases between. The CDR3 consists of 14 residues. The V gene's germline CDR1 is GTSNPN and CDR2 SVGIG (reference sequence). The CDR3 DNA reads TGTGCCTGGAGTGTACTGGGGTTCACCGGGGAGCTGTTTTTT. This translates into CAWSVLGFTGELFF. The whole variable domain, filled in from reference TRBV30 and TRBJ2-2, reads SQTIHQWPATLVQPVGSPLSLECTVEGTSNPNLYWYRQAAGRGLQLLFYSVGIGQISSEVPQNLSASRPQDRQFILSSKKLLLSDSGFYLCAWSVLGFTGELFFGEGSRLTVL.

Many counts were recorded for this clonotype. The chain links TRBV2 to TRBJ1-5, with unresolved D. The V gene's germline CDR1 is SNHLY and CDR2 FYNNEI. The CDR3 has 14 residues. The germline V and J ends were trimmed by 2 bases and 3 bases, with 8 bases remaining between them. This CDR3 is CASSEFIINQPQHF. The CDR3 nucleotides read TGTGCCAGCAGTGAATTCATTATCAATCAGCCCCAGCATTTT.

This clonotype was recorded many times. The J gene is TRBJ2-3, the V gene TRBV7-9; the match to TRBD2 covers 11 bases. V lost 2 bases, J lost 5 bases, and 9 bases stayed unmatched. The CDR3 contains 17 residues. The V gene's germline CDR1 is SEHNR and CDR2 FQNEAQ (reference sequence). The CDR3 DNA reads as TGTGCCAGCAGCTTATCCCCGGGACTAGCGGAACGAGATACGCAGTATTTT. Its translation: CASSLSPGLAERDTQYF.

There are many counts of this clonotype. The rearrangement joins TRBV18 to TRBJ2-1; no reliable D call. There are 11 residues in the CDR3. CDR1 is KGHSH, CDR2 LQKENI, per germline. V was pared by 4 bases and J by 8 bases, with 6 bases between. The CDR3, as DNA: TGTGCCAGCTCACTGGCAGATGAGCAGTTCTTC. This gives the protein CASSLADEQFF. Supplemented by reference TRBV18 and TRBJ2-1, the full variable domain reads NAGVMQNPRHLVRRRGQEARLRCSPMKGHSHVYWYRQLPEEGLKFMVYLQKENIIDESGMPKERFSAEFPKEGPSILRIQQVVRGDSAAYFCASSLADEQFFGPGTRLTVL.

This clonotype came up many times. The J gene is TRBJ2-1, the V gene TRBV11-2; 7 bases match TRBD2. The germline CDR1 and CDR2 sequences are SGHAT and FQNNGV. This CDR3 is 16 amino acids long. Germline trimming cut 5 bases from V and 3 bases from J; bases unmatched to any gene: 10. CDR3 coding DNA: TGTGCCAGCAGCAAAGCGGCGGGAGTTCTCTACAATGAGCAGTTCTTC. This gives the protein CASSKAAGVLYNEQFF.

Points on this clonotype: Just one base apart from a much larger clone, this may be a read error. This rearrangement joins TRBV29-1 to TRBJ2-5; maybe TRBD2 (6 bases). Trimming took off 2 bases at V and 4 bases at J, with 11 bases between the two ends. Germline CDR1 reads SQVTM; CDR2 reads ANQGSEA. CDR3 length: 13 residues. The CDR3 coding sequence is TGCAGCGTTGAAAGCTTGGAGGGAGAGACCCAGTACTTC. This gives the protein CSVESLEGETQYF.